The clone carrying this T cell receptor beta chain was seen ten or more times. Its target is unknown. The blood was taken when hyperthyroidism was first diagnosed, before any ophthalmopathy symptoms showed up. The source of the sample is a study of T cells in Graves' hyperthyroidism and ophthalmopathy. Study findings and constraints: Ophthalmopathy was model-predicted a median about six months pre-onset.

Germline values: CDR1 SGHAT, CDR2 FQNNGV. This CDR3 has 15 amino acids. With 5 bases removed from V and 7 bases from J, the gap between germline ends came to 17 bases. TCR beta CDR3 regions were amplified from RNA. During a first-round RT-PCR of the TCR CDR3, the HTBI primer set was used. TCRdb ran MiXCR on the multiplex PCR reads and lists one entry per CDR3 protein. The repertoire has some 600,000 distinct CDR3 sequences, roughly 13% of them found once; the top ten carry roughly 5.7%. The sequence was obtained from a woman aged 25 to 45 with Graves' hyperthyroidism that later progressed to Graves' ophthalmopathy. The V call is TRBV11-2, the J call TRBJ1-4; weak D call: TRBD1 (5 bases). Specimen: blood. Here the CDR3 DNA reads TGTGCCAGCAGCACCCCCCCGGGGGAGGTTGAAAAACTGTTTTTT. Translation gives CASSTPPGEVEKLFF.